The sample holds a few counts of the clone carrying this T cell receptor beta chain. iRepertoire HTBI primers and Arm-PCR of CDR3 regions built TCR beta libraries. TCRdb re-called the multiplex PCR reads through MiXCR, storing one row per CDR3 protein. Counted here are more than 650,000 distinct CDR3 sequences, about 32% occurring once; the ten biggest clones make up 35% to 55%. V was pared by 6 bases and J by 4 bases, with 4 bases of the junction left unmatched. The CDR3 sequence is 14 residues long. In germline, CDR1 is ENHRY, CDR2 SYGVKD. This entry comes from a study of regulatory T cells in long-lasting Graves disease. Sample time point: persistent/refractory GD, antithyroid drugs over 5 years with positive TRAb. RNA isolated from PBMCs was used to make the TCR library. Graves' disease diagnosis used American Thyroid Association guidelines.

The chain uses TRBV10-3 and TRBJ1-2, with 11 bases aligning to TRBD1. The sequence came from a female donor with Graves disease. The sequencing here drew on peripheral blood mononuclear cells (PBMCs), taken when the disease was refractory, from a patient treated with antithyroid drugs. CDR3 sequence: CAIRWDRGSYGYTF. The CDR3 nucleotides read TGTGCCATCAGATGGGACAGGGGGTCCTATGGCTACACCTTC.